The rows below give T cell receptor beta chains drawn from one sample of a study of T cells in localized non-small cell lung cancer. The method was immunoSEQ multiplex PCR; TCRdb's version includes in-frame clones alone and lacks a portion of them. Of fewer than 40,000 clones detected, 85% to 90% appear once; the ten largest clones hold approximately 3.8%. The sequencing used peripheral blood, collected before any cancer treatment. These receptors all stem from a male donor aged 60 or over with stage III lung adenocarcinoma. CDR3s include the opening cysteine and the closing phenylalanine or tryptophan. Each record gives: clone size, V gene, D gene, J gene, CDR3 DNA, CDR3 protein. A D gene is named only where the DNA matches it firmly. Expanded clones get a size class; other rows say once, few or many, or leave the size out.

>NA|TRBV19|TRBD1|TRBJ1-1
TGTGCCAGTAGTATAGGGCGGACAGGGGGGTCTGAAGCTTTCTTT
CASSIGRTGGSEAFF
>NA|TRBV29-1|TRBD1|TRBJ1-1
TGCAGCGTCCGCAACAGGGGCCGGATCACTGAAGCTTTCTTT
CSVRNRGRITEAFF
>NA|TRBV11-2|NA|TRBJ2-1
TGTGCCAGCAGCCAGGGCGAAGTATTCAATGAGCAGTTCTTC
CASSQGEVFNEQFF
>NA|TRBV28|TRBD1|TRBJ1-2
TGTGCCACCCTACGGACAGGGGCCTCCATTGATGGCTACACCTTC
CATLRTGASIDGYTF
>NA|TRBV5-5|NA|TRBJ1-3
TGTGCCAGCAGCTCGATGACAGGAGGCTCTGGAAACACCATATATTTT
CASSSMTGGSGNTIYF
>few|TRBV29-1|NA|TRBJ2-1
TGCAGCGTTCAACCTCAGGGGGGCAATGAGCAGTTCTTC
CSVQPQGGNEQFF
>once|TRBV7-9|NA|TRBJ2-1
TGTGCCAGCAGCTTAGCTTTGACGTGGGACCACAATGAGCAGTTCTTC
CASSLALTWDHNEQFF
>NA|TRBV2|TRBD1|TRBJ2-5
TGTGCCAGCAGCAACCAGGGGGCGCGAGGCGAGACCCAGTACTTC
CASSNQGARGETQYF
>NA|TRBV9|NA|TRBJ2-7
TGTGCCAGCAGCGTTGAATTGACCTACGAGCAGTACTTC
CASSVELTYEQYF
>NA|TRBV18|NA|TRBJ1-2
TGTGCCAGCTCACCACAAGAGGCTGGCTACACCTTC
CASSPQEAGYTF
>NA|TRBV7-2|NA|TRBJ2-5
TGTGCCAGCAGCTTAGGGGCAGGGCGGGAGACCCAGTACTTC
CASSLGAGRETQYF
>NA|TRBV19|NA|TRBJ1-3
TGTGCCAGTAAGCAGGCAGATAACTCTGGAAACACCATATATTTT
CASKQADNSGNTIYF
>NA|TRBV11-2|TRBD2|TRBJ2-7
TGTGCCAGCAGCTTAGAGCTAGCGGGGGTCTACGAGCAGTACTTC
CASSLELAGVYEQYF
>NA|TRBV6-5|NA|TRBJ2-7
TGTGCCAGCAGTTTCAATCCGGGACCGCAGGTCGAGCAGTACTTC
CASSFNPGPQVEQYF
>NA|TRBV2|TRBD1|TRBJ2-7
TGTGCCAGCAGTGGGGACAGGGACCCCTACGAGCAGTACTTC
CASSGDRDPYEQYF
>NA|TRBV6-1|NA|TRBJ1-5
TGTGCCAGCAGTGACCTCCTACCCCAGCATTTT
CASSDLLPQHF
>NA|TRBV5-1|NA|TRBJ2-4
TGCGCCAGCAGTGGCAGTGTAGCCAAAAACATTCAGTACTTC
CASSGSVAKNIQYF
>NA|TRBV2|NA|TRBJ2-7
TGTGCCAGCAGTGGCAGGGCGTCGACTTTTTCCTACGAGCAGTACTTC
CASSGRASTFSYEQYF
>NA|TRBV4-2|TRBD2|TRBJ2-5
TGTGCCAGCAGCCAAGGGACTAGCGGGAGGGCGGGGGTAGAGACCCAGTACTTC
CASSQGTSGRAGVETQYF
>NA|TRBV10-2|NA|TRBJ1-2
TGCGCCAGCAGTGGGACCGCGGGATCTTATGGCTACACCTTC
CASSGTAGSYGYTF
>NA|TRBV19|NA|TRBJ1-6
TGTGCCAGTAGTACCTACTTGCTCTCCTATAATTCACCCCTCCACTTT
CASSTYLLSYNSPLHF
>NA|TRBV11-2|TRBD2|TRBJ2-3
TGTGCCAGCAGCTTAAGTGCGGGGAGGGTCGCAGATACGCAGTATTTT
CASSLSAGRVADTQYF
>NA|TRBV7-9|NA|TRBJ2-7
TGTGCCAGCATCCCAGGGGCTCGCTACGAGCAGTACTTC
CASIPGARYEQYF
>NA|TRBV30|NA|TRBJ1-6
TGTGCCTGGACGGCCTTCAATAATTCACCCCTCCACTTT
CAWTAFNNSPLHF
>NA|TRBV5-1|TRBD2|TRBJ2-5
TGCGCCAGCAGCTCTTCCCCTAGCGGGGGGGCAGGAGAGACCCAGTACTTC
CASSSSPSGGAGETQYF
>NA|TRBV19|NA|TRBJ2-5
TGTGCCAGTAGCGGGTCGAGGGGTCAAGAGACCCAGTACTTC
CASSGSRGQETQYF
>once|TRBV19|TRBD1|TRBJ2-7
TGTGCCAGTAGTACTGGACAGGTCGGGTACGAGCAGTACTTC
CASSTGQVGYEQYF
>NA|TRBV9|NA|TRBJ2-3
TGTGCCAGCAGCGTAGGGGGGCTCGCAGATACGCAGTATTTT
CASSVGGLADTQYF
>once|TRBV19|NA|TRBJ1-3
TGTGCCAGTACCATACCCCGAGGAGGAAACACCATATATTTT
CASTIPRGGNTIYF
>once|TRBV10-2|NA|TRBJ2-7
TGCGCCAGCAGTGTTTGGGCGACAAGTAGCTCCTACGAGCAGTACTTC
CASSVWATSSSYEQYF
>NA|TRBV29-1|TRBD1|TRBJ1-5
TGCAGCGTCGTGGGACAGGGGACTCAGCCCCAGCATTTT
CSVVGQGTQPQHF
>NA|TRBV27|TRBD1|TRBJ1-4
TGTGCCAGCAGCCACAGAAGGGGGACAGTCAATGAAAAACTGTTTTTT
CASSHRRGTVNEKLFF
>once|TRBV7-9|NA|TRBJ2-7
TGTGCCAGCAGCTTACTGCAGAGCTCCTACGAGCAGTACTTC
CASSLLQSSYEQYF
>NA|TRBV5-1|TRBD1|TRBJ2-3
TGCGCCAGTTCGACAGGGGGCACAGATACGCAGTATTTT
CASSTGGTDTQYF
>NA|TRBV2|NA|TRBJ1-1
TGTGCCAGCAGTGCAAACCGTATAAGGGGGTACACTGAAGCTTTCTTT
CASSANRIRGYTEAFF
>NA|TRBV5-6|TRBD2|TRBJ2-7
TGTGCCAGCAGCTTAGGCGGGAGGCCCTCCTACGAGCAGTACTTC
CASSLGGRPSYEQYF
>once|TRBV7-6|NA|TRBJ2-7
TGTGCCAGCAGCTTAGGGGCCGAGCAGTACTTC
CASSLGAEQYF
>once|TRBV10-2|NA|TRBJ2-3
TGCGCCAGCTCGGCGGGACCAACAACAGCCTATACGCAGTATTTT
CASSAGPTTAYTQYF
>NA|TRBV6-1|NA|TRBJ2-7
TGTGCCAGCAGTGACCGGACAGCTACCTACGAGCAGTACTTC
CASSDRTATYEQYF
>NA|TRBV19|NA|TRBJ1-2
TGTGCCAGTAGTATTATGGGGGTTTATTACTATGGCTACACCTTC
CASSIMGVYYYGYTF
>NA|TRBV18|TRBD1|TRBJ1-4
TGTGCCAGCTCACCAAAAGTGACAGGGGACGGAAAACTGTTTTTT
CASSPKVTGDGKLFF
>NA|TRBV5-6|TRBD1|TRBJ2-7
TGTGCCAGCAGTAAGAGGGACAGCTCCTACGAGCAGTACTTC
CASSKRDSSYEQYF